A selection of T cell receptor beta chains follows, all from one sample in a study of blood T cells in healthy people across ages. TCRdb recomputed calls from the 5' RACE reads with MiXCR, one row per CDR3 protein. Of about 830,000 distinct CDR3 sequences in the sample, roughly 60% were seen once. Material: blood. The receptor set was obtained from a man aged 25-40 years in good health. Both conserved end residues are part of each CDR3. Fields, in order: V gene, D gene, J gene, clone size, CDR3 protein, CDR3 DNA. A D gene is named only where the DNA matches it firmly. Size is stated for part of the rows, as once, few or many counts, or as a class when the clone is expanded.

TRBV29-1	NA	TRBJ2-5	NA	CSGLRPTAPETQYF	TGCAGCGGCCTACGACCGACTGCGCCAGAGACCCAGTACTTC
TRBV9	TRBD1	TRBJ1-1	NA	CASSEVDRGAVMNTEAFF	TGTGCCAGCAGCGAGGTGGACAGGGGCGCCGTCATGAACACTGAAGCTTTCTTT
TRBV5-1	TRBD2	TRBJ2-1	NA	CASGLPHGRESSYNEQFF	TGCGCCAGCGGCTTGCCCCACGGGAGGGAGAGCTCCTACAATGAGCAGTTCTTC
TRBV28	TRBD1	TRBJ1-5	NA	CASSPRTGERNQPQHF	TGTGCCAGCAGTCCCCGGACAGGGGAACGGAATCAGCCCCAGCATTTT
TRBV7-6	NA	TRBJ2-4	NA	CASSLGGGLRNIQYF	TGTGCCAGCAGCTTAGGTGGAGGGCTCAGAAACATTCAGTACTTC
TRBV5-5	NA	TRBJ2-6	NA	CASSLAPSPSGANVLTF	TGTGCCAGCAGCTTGGCCCCTAGCCCCTCTGGGGCCAACGTCCTGACTTTC
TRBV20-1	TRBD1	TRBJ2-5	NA	CSASDRGQREETQYF	TGCAGTGCTAGTGACAGGGGCCAGAGGGAAGAGACCCAGTACTTC
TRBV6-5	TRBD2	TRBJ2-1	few	CASKASGDFNEQFF	TGTGCCAGCAAGGCTAGCGGGGACTTCAATGAGCAGTTCTTC
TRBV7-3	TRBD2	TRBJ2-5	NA	CASSLYPRGTSGGRQETQYF	TGTGCCAGCAGCTTATACCCCCGAGGGACTAGCGGGGGCCGCCAAGAGACCCAGTACTTC
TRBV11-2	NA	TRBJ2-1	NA	CASSLVRVGEQFF	TGTGCCAGCAGCTTAGTTAGGGTTGGTGAGCAGTTCTTC
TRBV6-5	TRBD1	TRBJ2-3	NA	CASSYRTGAPDTQYF	TGTGCCAGCAGTTACCGGACAGGAGCACCAGATACGCAGTATTTT
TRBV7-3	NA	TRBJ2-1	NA	CASSLLGGPVNEQFF	TGTGCCAGCAGCTTACTCGGGGGGCCCGTCAATGAGCAGTTCTTC
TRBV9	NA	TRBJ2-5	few	CASSPNWGQETQYF	TGTGCCAGCAGCCCAAACTGGGGGCAAGAGACCCAGTACTTC
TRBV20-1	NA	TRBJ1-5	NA	CSARPWERDGNQPQHF	TGCAGTGCTAGACCCTGGGAAAGGGATGGCAATCAGCCCCAGCATTTT
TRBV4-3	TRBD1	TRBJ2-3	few	CASSRDRGFTDTQYF	TGCGCCAGCAGCCGCGACAGGGGGTTCACAGATACGCAGTATTTT
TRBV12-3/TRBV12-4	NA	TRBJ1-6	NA	CASRRDIIGNSPLHF	TGTGCCAGCAGAAGGGATATAATAGGGAATTCACCCCTCCACTTT
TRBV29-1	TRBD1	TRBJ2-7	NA	CSVELAGTGLLEQYF	TGCAGCGTTGAACTAGCCGGGACAGGGCTGTTAGAGCAGTACTTC
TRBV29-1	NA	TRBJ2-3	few	CSVGGGKPDTQYF	TGCAGCGTTGGAGGGGGGAAGCCAGATACGCAGTATTTT
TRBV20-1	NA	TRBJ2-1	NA	CSATSWYNEQFF	TGCAGTGCGACGTCCTGGTACAATGAGCAGTTCTTC
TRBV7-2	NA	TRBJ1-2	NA	CASSLVIWTDNNYGYTF	TGTGCCAGCAGCTTAGTAATTTGGACGGATAATAACTATGGCTACACCTTC
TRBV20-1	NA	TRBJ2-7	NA	CSATGPRETMGEQYF	TGCAGTGCTACCGGGCCACGGGAAACAATGGGGGAGCAGTACTTC
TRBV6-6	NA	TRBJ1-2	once	CAGSYDSQSYGYTF	TGTGCCGGCAGTTACGACAGTCAGAGCTATGGCTACACCTTC
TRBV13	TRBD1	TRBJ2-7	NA	CASRRGQGSPYEQYF	TGTGCCAGCAGGAGGGGACAGGGAAGCCCCTACGAGCAGTACTTC
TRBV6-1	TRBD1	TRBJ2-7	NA	CATGDSPNEQYF	TGTGCCACCGGGGACAGTCCTAACGAGCAGTACTTC
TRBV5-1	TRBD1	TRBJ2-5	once	CASSLMGQGQETQYF	TGCGCCAGCAGCTTGATGGGACAGGGACAAGAGACCCAGTACTTC
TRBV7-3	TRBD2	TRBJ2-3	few	CASSRSGGVADTQYF	TGTGCCAGCAGCCGTAGCGGGGGGGTGGCAGATACGCAGTATTTT
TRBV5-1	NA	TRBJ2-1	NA	CASSLYRADNEQFF	TGCGCCAGCAGCTTGTATAGGGCCGACAATGAGCAGTTCTTC
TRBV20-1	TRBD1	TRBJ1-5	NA	CSARAPTGNNQPQHF	TGCAGTGCTAGAGCTCCGACAGGGAACAATCAGCCCCAGCATTTT
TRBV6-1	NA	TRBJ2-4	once	CASSEDGAPRNIQYF	TGTGCCAGCAGTGAAGATGGCGCCCCCAGGAACATTCAGTACTTC
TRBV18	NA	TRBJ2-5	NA	CASSQNGWGETQYF	TGTGCCAGCTCACAAAACGGATGGGGGGAGACCCAGTACTTC
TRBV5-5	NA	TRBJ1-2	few	CASSLGLGYYGYTF	TGTGCCAGCAGCTTGGGACTCGGATACTATGGCTACACCTTC
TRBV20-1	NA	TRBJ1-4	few	CSASRGGSNEKLFF	TGCAGTGCTAGTCGGGGGGGTTCTAATGAAAAACTGTTTTTT
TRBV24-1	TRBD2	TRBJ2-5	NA	CATSDVGLAGETQYF	TGTGCCACCAGTGATGTGGGACTAGCGGGAGAGACCCAGTACTTC
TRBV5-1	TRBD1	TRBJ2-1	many	CASREGQGSSYNEQFF	TGCGCCAGCAGGGAAGGACAGGGCAGCTCCTACAATGAGCAGTTCTTC
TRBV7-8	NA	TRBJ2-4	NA	CASSQRGTKNIQYF	TGTGCCAGCAGCCAAAGGGGGACCAAAAACATTCAGTACTTC
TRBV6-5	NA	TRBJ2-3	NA	CASSYPELGTQYF	TGTGCCAGCAGTTACCCGGAGTTAGGTACGCAGTATTTT
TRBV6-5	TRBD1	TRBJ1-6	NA	CASSFTTGTVSLRSPLHF	TGTGCCAGTAGTTTCACGACAGGGACGGTGTCGCTGCGTTCACCCCTCCACTTT
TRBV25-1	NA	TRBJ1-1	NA	CASSEPDWGTEAFF	TGTGCCAGCAGTGAACCGGACTGGGGCACTGAAGCTTTCTTT
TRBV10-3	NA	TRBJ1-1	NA	CAISPSGSSTEAFF	TGTGCCATCAGTCCGTCCGGGAGTTCCACTGAAGCTTTCTTT
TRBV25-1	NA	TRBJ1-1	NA	CASGTSWRDTEAFF	TGTGCCAGCGGGACCTCCTGGCGGGACACTGAAGCTTTCTTT
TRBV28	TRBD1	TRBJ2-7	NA	CASRSPGGARQYF	TGTGCCAGCAGGTCCCCAGGGGGTGCCAGGCAGTACTTC
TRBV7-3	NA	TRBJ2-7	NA	CASSLAPGINYEQYF	TGTGCCAGCAGCCTGGCACCCGGGATCAACTACGAGCAGTACTTC
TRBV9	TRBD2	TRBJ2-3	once	CASSEGGTVYTQYF	TGTGCCAGCAGCGAGGGAGGGACCGTGTATACGCAGTATTTT
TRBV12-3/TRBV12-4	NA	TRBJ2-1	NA	CASSLSSSGTGRNEQFF	TGTGCCAGCAGCCTTTCCTCGAGCGGAACAGGGAGGAATGAGCAGTTCTTC
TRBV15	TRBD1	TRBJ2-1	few	CATSRERTGGNEQFF	TGTGCCACCAGCAGAGAAAGGACAGGGGGAAATGAGCAGTTCTTC
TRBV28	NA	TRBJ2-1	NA	CASSFAYNEQFF	TGTGCCAGCAGTTTTGCCTACAATGAGCAGTTCTTC
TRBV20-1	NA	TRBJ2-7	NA	CSASRDTSYEQYF	TGCAGTGCTAGCCGGGACACCTCCTACGAGCAGTACTTC
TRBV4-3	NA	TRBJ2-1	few	CASSQVDPNEQFF	TGCGCCAGCAGCCAAGTTGACCCTAATGAGCAGTTCTTC
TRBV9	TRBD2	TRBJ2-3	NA	CASSVAGLAGFTDTQYF	TGTGCCAGCAGCGTAGCGGGACTAGCGGGGTTTACAGATACGCAGTATTTT
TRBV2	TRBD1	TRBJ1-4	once	CASRGARQGREKLFF	TGTGCCAGCAGAGGGGCACGACAGGGGCGTGAAAAACTGTTTTTT
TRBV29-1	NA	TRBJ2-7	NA	CSVELGTAFSYEQYF	TGCAGCGTTGAGTTGGGGACCGCCTTTTCCTACGAGCAGTACTTC
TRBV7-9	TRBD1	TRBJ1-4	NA	CASSSTGGVGEKLFF	TGTGCCAGCAGCTCAACAGGGGGCGTCGGTGAAAAACTGTTTTTT
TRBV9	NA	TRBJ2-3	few	CASSGPGGQPDTQYF	TGTGCCAGCAGCGGCCCGGGGGGACAGCCAGATACGCAGTATTTT
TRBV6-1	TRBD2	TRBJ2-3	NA	CASSPGLAGAIYTDTQYF	TGTGCCAGCAGTCCCGGACTAGCGGGGGCGATATACACAGATACGCAGTATTTT
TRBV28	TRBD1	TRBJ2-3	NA	CASSFGVGTGPDTQYF	TGTGCCAGCAGTTTCGGGGTGGGGACAGGGCCAGATACGCAGTATTTT
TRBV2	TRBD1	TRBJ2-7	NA	CASSRPPTGGFYEQYF	TGTGCCAGCAGTCGACCGCCGACAGGGGGGTTCTACGAGCAGTACTTC
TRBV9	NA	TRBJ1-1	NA	CASSVAIAAGAEAFF	TGTGCCAGCAGCGTAGCTATAGCCGCAGGGGCTGAAGCTTTCTTT
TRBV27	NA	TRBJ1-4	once	CASSFQGLGEKLFF	TGTGCCAGCAGTTTCCAGGGGTTGGGCGAAAAACTGTTTTTT
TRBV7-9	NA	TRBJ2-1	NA	CASSRTSPDEQFF	TGTGCCAGCAGCCGCACTAGCCCAGATGAGCAGTTCTTC